The present entry profiles one T cell receptor beta chain with its context. CDR1 is MNHEY and CDR2 is SVGAGI in the germline V gene. The V gene end was trimmed by 5 bases and the J gene end by 4 bases; junction bases not matched to a gene: 1. The CDR3 totals 14 residues. The isolated RNA, all of it, was reverse transcribed, so expressed TCRB transcripts were what got sequenced. Profiling relied on immunoSEQ multiplex PCR, and the TCRdb table lists in-frame clones only, not all of them. The sample yields roughly 290,000 clones, under 8.5% seen once. The data derive from a study of beta chain features in type 1 diabetes. Sorted populations all had greater than 95% purity.

The sequenced sample was central memory CD4+ T cells from blood. The TCR comes from a woman between 18 and 29 years old in good health. The chain is built from TRBV6-5 and TRBJ1-4, with 10 bases identical to TRBD1. The CDR3 loop reads CASSRTGGNEKLFF. CDR3 nucleotides: TGTGCCAGCAGTCGGACAGGGGGTAATGAAAAACTGTTTTTT.